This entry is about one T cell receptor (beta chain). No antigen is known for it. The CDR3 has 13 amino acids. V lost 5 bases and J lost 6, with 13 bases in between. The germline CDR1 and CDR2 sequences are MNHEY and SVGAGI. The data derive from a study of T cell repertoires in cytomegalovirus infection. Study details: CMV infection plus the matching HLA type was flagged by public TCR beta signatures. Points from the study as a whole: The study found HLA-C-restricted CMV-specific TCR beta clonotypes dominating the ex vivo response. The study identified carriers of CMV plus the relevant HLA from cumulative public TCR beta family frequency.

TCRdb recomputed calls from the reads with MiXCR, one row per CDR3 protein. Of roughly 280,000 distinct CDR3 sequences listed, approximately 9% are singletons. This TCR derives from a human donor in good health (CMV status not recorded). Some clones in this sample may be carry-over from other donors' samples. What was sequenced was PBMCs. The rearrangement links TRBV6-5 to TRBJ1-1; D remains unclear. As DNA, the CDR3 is TGTGCCAGCAGTGCAGGTGCTTGGGCTGAAGCTTTCTTT. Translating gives CASSAGAWAEAFF.